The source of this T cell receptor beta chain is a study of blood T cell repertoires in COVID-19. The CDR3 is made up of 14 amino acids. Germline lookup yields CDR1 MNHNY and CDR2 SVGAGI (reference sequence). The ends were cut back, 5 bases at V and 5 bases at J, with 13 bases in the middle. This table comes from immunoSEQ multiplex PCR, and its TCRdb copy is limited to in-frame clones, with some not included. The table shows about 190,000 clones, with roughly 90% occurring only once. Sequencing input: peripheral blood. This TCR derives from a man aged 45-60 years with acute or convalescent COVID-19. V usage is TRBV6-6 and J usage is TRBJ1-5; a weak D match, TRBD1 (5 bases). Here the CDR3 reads CASSVRVSDQPQHF. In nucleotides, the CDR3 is TGTGCCAGCAGTGTCAGGGTGTCGGATCAGCCCCAGCATTTT.